This T cell receptor beta chain emerged from a study of cytomegalovirus exposure and HLA in healthy donors. Whole-study findings and limits: About 87% or about 30% of the time was how often most TCR beta V segments were productive, according to an earlier analysis. In a later analysis, specific HLA alleles were associated with around 17,000 TCR beta sequences at a 0.05 false discovery rate.

On this clone itself: Antigen specificity is unknown.

It was with 60 Vbeta and 13 Jbeta primers that the PCR ran. In the original processing: Among the unique TCR beta chains that a later analysis counted, about 85 million in all, 9.5 million to 12 million were shared. The protocol was immunoSEQ multiplex PCR, while the TCRdb copy is restricted to in-frame clones and leaves out a portion. V and J calls and clone size are copied from that table; D and trimming were computed from the DNA. This sample contains under 35,000 clones. Trimming removed 6 bases at V and 1 base at J, with 9 bases between. From germline, CDR1 is SNHLY and CDR2 FYNNEI. The CDR3 runs to 13 residues.

This TCR derives from a man younger than 40 in good health and CMV-seronegative. Sequenced: PBMCs. V gene TRBV2 combines with J gene TRBJ1-1; no definite D call. This CDR3 is CASRADKNTEAFF. CDR3 nucleotide sequence: TGTGCCAGCAGGGCCGATAAGAACACTGAAGCTTTCTTT.